This T cell receptor (beta chain) was found in a study of T cells in tumors after PD-1 blockade. Study background: Blood samples averaged around 110,000 templates (range about 21,000-260,000) and fewer than 45,000 unique clonotypes.

TCRdb keeps only in-frame clones here, not all; method: immunoSEQ multiplex PCR. The table includes over 60,000 clones, around two thirds detected once. This CDR3 spans 14 amino acids. CDR1 is ENHRY, CDR2 SYGVKD, per germline. The V end was cut by 0 bases, the J end by 0 bases, with 6 bases between. The TCR was taken from a human donor with basal cell carcinoma. The chain couples TRBV10-3 to TRBJ2-7; no clear D gene. The material sequenced was PBMCs, taken after anti-PD-1 treatment. CDR3 bases: TGTGCCATCAGTGAGTCGTCCTCCTCCTACGAGCAGTACTTC. Encoded protein: CAISESSSSYEQYF.